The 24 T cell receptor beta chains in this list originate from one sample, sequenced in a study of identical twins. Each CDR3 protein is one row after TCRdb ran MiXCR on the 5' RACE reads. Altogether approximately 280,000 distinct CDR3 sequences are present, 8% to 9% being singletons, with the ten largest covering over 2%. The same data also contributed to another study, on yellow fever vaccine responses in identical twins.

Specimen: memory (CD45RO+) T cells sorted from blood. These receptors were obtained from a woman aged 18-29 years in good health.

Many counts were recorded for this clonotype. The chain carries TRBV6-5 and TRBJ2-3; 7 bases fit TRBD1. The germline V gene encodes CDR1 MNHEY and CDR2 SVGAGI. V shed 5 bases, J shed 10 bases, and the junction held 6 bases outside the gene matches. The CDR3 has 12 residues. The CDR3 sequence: CASSQRTGSQYF. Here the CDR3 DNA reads TGTGCCAGCAGTCAAAGGACAGGATCGCAGTATTTT.

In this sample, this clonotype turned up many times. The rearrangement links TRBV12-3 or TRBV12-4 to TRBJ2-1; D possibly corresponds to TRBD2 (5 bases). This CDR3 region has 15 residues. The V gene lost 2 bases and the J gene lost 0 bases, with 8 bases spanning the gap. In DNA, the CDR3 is TGTGCCAGCAGTTTACGGGGTAGCTCCTACAATGAGCAGTTCTTC. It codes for CASSLRGSSYNEQFF.

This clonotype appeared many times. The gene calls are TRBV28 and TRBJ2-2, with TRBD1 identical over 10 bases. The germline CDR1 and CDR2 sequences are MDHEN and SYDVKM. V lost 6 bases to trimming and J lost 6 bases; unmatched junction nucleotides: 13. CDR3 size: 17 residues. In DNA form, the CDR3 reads TGTGCCAGCAGCACACGAAGCGACAGGGGGCTTGCCGGGGAGCTGTTTTTT. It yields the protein CASSTRSDRGLAGELFF.

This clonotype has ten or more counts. The CDR3 DNA reads as TGTGCCAGCAGGTTAAACGGAAATAACAATGAGCAGTTCTTC. It encodes CASRLNGNNNEQFF. The chain combines TRBV7-2 with TRBJ2-1; D ambiguous. Per the germline V gene, CDR1 is SGHTA and CDR2 is FQGNSA. With 6 bases removed from V and 5 bases from J, the gap between germline ends came to 14 bases. This CDR3 has 14 residues.

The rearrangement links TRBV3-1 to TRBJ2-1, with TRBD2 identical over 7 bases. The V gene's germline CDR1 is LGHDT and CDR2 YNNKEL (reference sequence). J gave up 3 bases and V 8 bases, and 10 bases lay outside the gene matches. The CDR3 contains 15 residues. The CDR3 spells CASRLRTSLYNEQFF. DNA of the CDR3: TGTGCCAGCCGCCTACGGACTAGTCTCTACAATGAGCAGTTCTTC.

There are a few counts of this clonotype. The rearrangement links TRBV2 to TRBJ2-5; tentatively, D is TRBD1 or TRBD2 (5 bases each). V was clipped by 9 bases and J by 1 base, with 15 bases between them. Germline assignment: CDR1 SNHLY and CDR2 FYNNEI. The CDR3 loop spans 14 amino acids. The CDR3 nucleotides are TGTGCCAGGCGGGTTGGGACCGGCCAAGAGACCCAGTACTTC. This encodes CARRVGTGQETQYF. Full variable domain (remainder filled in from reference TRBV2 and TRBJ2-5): EPEVTQTPSHQVTQMGQEVILRCVPISNHLYFYWYRQILGQKVEFLVSFYNNEISEKSEIFDDQFSVERPDGSNFTLKIRSTKLEDSAMYFCARRVGTGQETQYFGPGTRLLVL.

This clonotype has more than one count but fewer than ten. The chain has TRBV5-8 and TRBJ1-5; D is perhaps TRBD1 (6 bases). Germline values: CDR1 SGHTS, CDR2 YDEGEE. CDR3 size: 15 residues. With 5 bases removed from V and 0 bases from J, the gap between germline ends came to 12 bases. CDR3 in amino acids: CASSAGQYSNQPQHF. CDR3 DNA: TGTGCCAGCAGTGCTGGACAGTATAGCAATCAGCCCCAGCATTTT. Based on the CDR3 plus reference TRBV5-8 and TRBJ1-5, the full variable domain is EAGVTQSPTHLIKTRGQQATLRCSPISGHTSVYWYQQALGLGLQFLLWYDEGEERNRGNFPPRFSGRQFPNYSSELNVNALELEDSALYLCASSAGQYSNQPQHFGDGTRLSIL.

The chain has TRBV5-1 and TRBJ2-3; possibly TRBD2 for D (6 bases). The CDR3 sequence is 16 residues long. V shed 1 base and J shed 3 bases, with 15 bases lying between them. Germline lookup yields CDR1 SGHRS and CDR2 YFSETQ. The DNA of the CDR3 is TGCGCCAGCAGCTTGTTAGTGGGGGGAAGTACAGATACGCAGTATTTT. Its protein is CASSLLVGGSTDTQYF.

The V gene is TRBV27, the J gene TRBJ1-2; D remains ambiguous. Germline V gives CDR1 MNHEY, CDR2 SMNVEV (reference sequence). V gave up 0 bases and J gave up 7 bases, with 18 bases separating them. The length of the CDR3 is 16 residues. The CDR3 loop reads CASSLSIGSVLVGYTF. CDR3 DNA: TGTGCCAGCAGTTTATCGATTGGGTCGGTTTTGGTTGGCTACACCTTC.

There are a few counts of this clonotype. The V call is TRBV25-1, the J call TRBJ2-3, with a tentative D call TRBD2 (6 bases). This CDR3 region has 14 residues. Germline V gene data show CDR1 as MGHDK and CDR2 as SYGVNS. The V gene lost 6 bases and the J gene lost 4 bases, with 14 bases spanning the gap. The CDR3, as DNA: TGTGCCAGCAGCCCAATGGGGACTCCAGATACGCAGTATTTT. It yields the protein CASSPMGTPDTQYF.

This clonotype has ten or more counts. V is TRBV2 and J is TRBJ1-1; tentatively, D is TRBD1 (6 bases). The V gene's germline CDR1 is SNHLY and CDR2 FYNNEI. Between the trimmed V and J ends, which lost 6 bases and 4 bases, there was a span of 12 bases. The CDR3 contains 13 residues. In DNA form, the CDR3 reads TGTGCCAGCAGACAGGGACTAGGCACTGAAGCTTTCTTT. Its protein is CASRQGLGTEAFF.

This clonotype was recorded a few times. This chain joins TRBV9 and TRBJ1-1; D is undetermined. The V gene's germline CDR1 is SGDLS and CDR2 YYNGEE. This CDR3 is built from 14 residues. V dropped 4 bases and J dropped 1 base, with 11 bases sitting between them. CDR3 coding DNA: TGTGCCAGCAGCCCTACAGCCTCGAACACTGAAGCTTTCTTT. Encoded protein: CASSPTASNTEAFF. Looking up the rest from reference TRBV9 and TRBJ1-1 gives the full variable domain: DSGVTQTPKHLITATGQRVTLRCSPRSGDLSVYWYQQSLDQGLQFLIQYYNGEERAKGNILERFSAQQFPDLHSELNLSSLELGDSALYFCASSPTASNTEAFFGQGTRLTVV.

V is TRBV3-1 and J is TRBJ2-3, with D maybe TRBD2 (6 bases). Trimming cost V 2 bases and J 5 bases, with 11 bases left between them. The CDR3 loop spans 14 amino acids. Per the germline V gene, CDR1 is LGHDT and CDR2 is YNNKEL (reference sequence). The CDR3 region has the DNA TGTGCCAGCAGCCAACGGAGTAGCGGAGATACGCAGTATTTT. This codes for CASSQRSSGDTQYF.

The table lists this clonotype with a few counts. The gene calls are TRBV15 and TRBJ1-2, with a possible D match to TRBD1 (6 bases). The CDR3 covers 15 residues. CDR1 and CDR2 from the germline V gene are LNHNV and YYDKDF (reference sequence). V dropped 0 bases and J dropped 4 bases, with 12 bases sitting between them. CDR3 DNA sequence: TGTGCCACCAGCAGAGATAGCCGGACAGTCTATGGCTACACCTTC. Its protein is CATSRDSRTVYGYTF.

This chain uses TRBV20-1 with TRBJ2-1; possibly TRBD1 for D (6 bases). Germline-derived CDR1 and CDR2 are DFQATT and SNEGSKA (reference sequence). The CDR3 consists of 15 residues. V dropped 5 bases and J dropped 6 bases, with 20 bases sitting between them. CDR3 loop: CSAEGGWVGVNEQFF. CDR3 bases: TGCAGTGCTGAAGGGGGTTGGGTGGGGGTCAATGAGCAGTTCTTC.

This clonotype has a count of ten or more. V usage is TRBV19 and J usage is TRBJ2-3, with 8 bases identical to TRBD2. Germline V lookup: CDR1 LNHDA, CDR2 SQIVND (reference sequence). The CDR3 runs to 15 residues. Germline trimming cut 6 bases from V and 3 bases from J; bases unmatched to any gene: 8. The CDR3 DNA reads TGTGCCAGTAGCAAAGCGGGAGAACCGACAGATACGCAGTATTTT. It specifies CASSKAGEPTDTQYF.

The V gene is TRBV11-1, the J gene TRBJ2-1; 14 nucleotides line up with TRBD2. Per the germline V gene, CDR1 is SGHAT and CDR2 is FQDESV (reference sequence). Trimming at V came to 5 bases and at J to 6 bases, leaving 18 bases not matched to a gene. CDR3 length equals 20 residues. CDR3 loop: CASSPQGSGLAGVRRNEQFF. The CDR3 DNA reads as TGTGCCAGCAGCCCCCAGGGCTCGGGACTAGCGGGAGTTCGGCGCAATGAGCAGTTCTTC.

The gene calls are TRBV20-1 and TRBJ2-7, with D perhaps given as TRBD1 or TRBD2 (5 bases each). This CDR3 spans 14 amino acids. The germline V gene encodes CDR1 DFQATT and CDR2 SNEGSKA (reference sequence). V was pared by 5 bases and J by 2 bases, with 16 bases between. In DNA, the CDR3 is TGCAGTGCTCGGGACGGCCTCCCACCCTACGAGCAGTACTTC. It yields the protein CSARDGLPPYEQYF.

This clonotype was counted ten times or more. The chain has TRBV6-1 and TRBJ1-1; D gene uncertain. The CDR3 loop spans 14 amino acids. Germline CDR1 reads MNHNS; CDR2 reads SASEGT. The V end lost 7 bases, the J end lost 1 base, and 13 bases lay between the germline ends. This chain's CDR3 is CASTERAGNTEAFF. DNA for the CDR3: TGTGCCAGCACGGAAAGGGCGGGGAACACTGAAGCTTTCTTT.

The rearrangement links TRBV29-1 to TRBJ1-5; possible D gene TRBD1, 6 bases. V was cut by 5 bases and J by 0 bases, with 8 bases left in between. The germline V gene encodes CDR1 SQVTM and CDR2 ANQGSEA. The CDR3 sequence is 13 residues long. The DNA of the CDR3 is TGCAGCGTTAAACAGGGTAGCAATCAGCCCCAGCATTTT. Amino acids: CSVKQGSNQPQHF.

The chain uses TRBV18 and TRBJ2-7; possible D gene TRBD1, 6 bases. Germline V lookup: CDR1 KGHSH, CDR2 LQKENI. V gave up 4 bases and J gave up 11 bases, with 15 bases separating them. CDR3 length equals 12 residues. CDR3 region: CASSREQGLEYF. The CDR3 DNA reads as TGTGCCAGCTCACGAGAACAGGGTTTGGAGTACTTC.

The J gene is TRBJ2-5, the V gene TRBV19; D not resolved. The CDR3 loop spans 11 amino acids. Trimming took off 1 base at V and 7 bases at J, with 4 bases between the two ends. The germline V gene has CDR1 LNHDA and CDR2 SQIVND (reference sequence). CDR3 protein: CASSIGLTQYF. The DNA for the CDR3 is TGTGCCAGTAGTATAGGTTTGACCCAGTACTTC.

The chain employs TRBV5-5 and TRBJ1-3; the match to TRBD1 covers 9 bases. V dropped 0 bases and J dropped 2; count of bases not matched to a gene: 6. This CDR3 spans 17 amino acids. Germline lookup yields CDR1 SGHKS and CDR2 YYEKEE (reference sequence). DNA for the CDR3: TGTGCCAGCAGCTTGGGAGGGACAGGGAGCGCTGGAAACACCATATATTTT. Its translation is CASSLGGTGSAGNTIYF.

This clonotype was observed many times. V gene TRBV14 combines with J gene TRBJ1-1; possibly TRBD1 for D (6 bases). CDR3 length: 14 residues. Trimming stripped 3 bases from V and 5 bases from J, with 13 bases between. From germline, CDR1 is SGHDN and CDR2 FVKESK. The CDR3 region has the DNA TGTGCCAGCAGCCAGAACAGGGTAGGAACTGAAGCTTTCTTT. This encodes CASSQNRVGTEAFF.